This note documents a single TCR beta chain sequence. Its antigen is not known. The sample is drawn from a study of shared clonotypes between healthy human individuals. Notes on the study in general: Approximately 5% of naive CD4 clonotypes were shared across several donors.

This CDR3 is built from 15 residues. CDR1 and CDR2 (germline): SSHAT, FNYEAQ (reference sequence). The V gene lost 1 base and the J gene lost 0 bases, with 4 bases spanning the gap. The authors ran the assay at deep level. This table comes from immunoSEQ multiplex PCR, and its TCRdb copy is limited to in-frame clones, with some not included. The top ten hold roughly 1.8% of the sample, which has around 2.1 million clones, about 92% seen once. Naive-designated CD8 cells lacked CD45RO, were positively enriched for CCR7, and omitted terminally differentiated effector memory CD45RA+ cells. Every donor was a Caucasian adult from Nashville, Tennessee.

V gene TRBV7-7 combines with J gene TRBJ2-6; D is uncertain. The TCR was taken from a man aged 18 to 30 in good health. Some clones in this sample may be carry-over from other donors' samples. The specimen sequenced was naive CD8+ T cells from PBMCs. CDR3 sequence (DNA): TGTGCCAGCAGCTTAGGGGGCTCTGGGGCCAACGTCCTGACTTTC. Translation: CASSLGGSGANVLTF.